This T cell receptor (beta chain) is from a study of blood T cell repertoires in COVID-19. The protocol was immunoSEQ multiplex PCR, while the TCRdb copy is restricted to in-frame clones and leaves out a portion. Here the sample spans about 670,000 clones, 70% to 90% being singletons. CDR1 and CDR2 from the germline V gene are KGHSH and LQKENI. Trimming took 3 bases from V and 2 from J; bases not matched to a gene: 1. This CDR3 region has 14 residues. The chain is built from TRBV18 and TRBJ2-3; 8 bases align to TRBD1. The material sequenced was peripheral blood. The receptor's source is a woman between 18 and 30 years old with acute or convalescent COVID-19. The CDR3 is CASSPTGATDTQYF. DNA for the CDR3: TGTGCCAGCTCACCGACAGGGGCCACAGATACGCAGTATTTT.